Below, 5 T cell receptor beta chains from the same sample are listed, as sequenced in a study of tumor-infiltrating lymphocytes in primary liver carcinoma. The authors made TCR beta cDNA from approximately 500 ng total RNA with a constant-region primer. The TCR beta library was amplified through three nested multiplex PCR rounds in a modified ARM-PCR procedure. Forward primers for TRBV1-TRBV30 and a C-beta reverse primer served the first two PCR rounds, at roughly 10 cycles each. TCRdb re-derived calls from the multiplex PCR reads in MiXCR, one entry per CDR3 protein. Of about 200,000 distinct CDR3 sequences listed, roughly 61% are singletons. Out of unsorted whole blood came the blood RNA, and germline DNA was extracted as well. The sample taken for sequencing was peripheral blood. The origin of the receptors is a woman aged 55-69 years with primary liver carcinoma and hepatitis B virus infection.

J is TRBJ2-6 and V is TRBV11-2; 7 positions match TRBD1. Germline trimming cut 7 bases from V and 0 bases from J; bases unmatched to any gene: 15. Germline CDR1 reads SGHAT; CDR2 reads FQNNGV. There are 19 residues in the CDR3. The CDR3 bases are TGTGCCAGCAATTTAGGGGGCAGGCCCGTTAGCTCTGGGGCCAACGTCCTGACTTTC. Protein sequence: CASNLGGRPVSSGANVLTF.

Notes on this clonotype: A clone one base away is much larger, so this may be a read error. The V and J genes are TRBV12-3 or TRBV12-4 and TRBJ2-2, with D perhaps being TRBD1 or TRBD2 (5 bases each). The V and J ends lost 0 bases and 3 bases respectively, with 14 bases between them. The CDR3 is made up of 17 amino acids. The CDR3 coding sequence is TGTGCCAGCAGTTTAGCGGGGACCCCGCCGTACACCGGGGAGCTGTTTTTT. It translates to CASSLAGTPPYTGELFF.

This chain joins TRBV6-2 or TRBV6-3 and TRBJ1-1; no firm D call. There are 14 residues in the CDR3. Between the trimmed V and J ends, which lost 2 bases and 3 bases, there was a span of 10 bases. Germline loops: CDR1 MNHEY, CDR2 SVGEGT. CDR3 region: CASSYSREDTEAFF. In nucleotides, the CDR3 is TGTGCCAGCAGTTACAGTCGTGAGGACACTGAAGCTTTCTTT.

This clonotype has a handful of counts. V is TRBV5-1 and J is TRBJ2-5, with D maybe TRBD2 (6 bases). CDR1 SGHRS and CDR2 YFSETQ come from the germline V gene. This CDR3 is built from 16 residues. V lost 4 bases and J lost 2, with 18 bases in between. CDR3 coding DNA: TGCGCCAGCAGCCGGGGACTCGCGGGGATACAAGAGACCCAGTACTTC. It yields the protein CASSRGLAGIQETQYF.

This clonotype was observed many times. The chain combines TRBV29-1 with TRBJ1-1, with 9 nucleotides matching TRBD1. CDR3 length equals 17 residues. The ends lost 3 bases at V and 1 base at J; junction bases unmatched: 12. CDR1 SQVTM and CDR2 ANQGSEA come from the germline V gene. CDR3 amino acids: CSVEGKVDRGTNTEAFF. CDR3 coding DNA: TGCAGCGTTGAGGGTAAGGTGGACAGGGGCACGAACACTGAAGCTTTCTTT.